This T cell receptor beta chain was sequenced during a study of vaccination effects on CD4 cells after COVID-19. Whole-study findings and limits: After vaccination, at late timepoints, clones induced by infection and by vaccine contracted markedly. Researchers reported few convalescent patients and no early post-infection timepoints in the study. Most post-vaccine spike-reactive clones in convalescents were new, not infection-derived.

Points on this clone: Its antigen is unidentified.

Expansion with viral peptide pools was applied to antigen-specific CD4+ T cells by the ViraFEST assay prior to sequencing. Cells that had been cultured for 10 days were the source of isolated CD4+ T cells. Infection with SARS-CoV-2 occurred in the person between March and December 2020, and PCR confirmed it. The researchers cultured approximately 2.1 million PBMC per well with 7.5 to 10 IU/ml IL-2 and around 9.5 ug/ml peptides. The J segment lost 7 bases and the V segment lost 2 bases, leaving 13 bases of the junction unmatched. Germline assignment: CDR1 GTSNPN and CDR2 SVGIG (reference sequence). This CDR3 is built from 17 residues. Sequencing used immunoSEQ multiplex PCR; TCRdb keeps in-frame clones, though not all of them. Counted here are tens of thousands of clones, around 72% occurring once; the ten biggest clones make up over 35%.

This sequence joins TRBV30 and TRBJ2-7; 14 bases are a match to TRBD2. The receptor's source is a human donor who had a prior SARS-CoV-2 infection. Sequencing used CD4+ T cells from PBMCs cultured with a peptide pool, obtained before COVID-19 vaccination. The CDR3 coding sequence is TGTGCCTGGAGTTCGGGGACTAGCGGGAGATTTTTGCGGGAGCAGTACTTC. Protein sequence: CAWSSGTSGRFLREQYF.